Listed here are 14 T cell receptor beta chains from one sample, sequenced in a study of shared clonotypes between healthy human individuals. Assay used: immunoSEQ multiplex PCR; TCRdb lists only in-frame clones, some missing. The sample has 1 million to 1.3 million clones; approximately 80% are singletons. Sequencing was performed on memory CD4+ T cells from PBMCs. Noted subset: CD45RA-negative fraction. The receptors here all came from a man aged 18 to 29 in good health. Some clones in this sample may be carry-over from other donors' samples.

The V call is TRBV11-2, the J call TRBJ1-1, with 7 nucleotides matching TRBD1. Trimming cost V 3 bases and J 1 base; bases outside gene matches: 11. Germline CDR1 reads SGHAT; CDR2 reads FQNNGV. The CDR3 is 17 residues long. CDR3 bases: TGTGCCAGCAGCTTTCGACAGGGTAGGGAGAGGAACACTGAAGCTTTCTTT. It yields the protein CASSFRQGRERNTEAFF. The variable domain in full, completed from reference TRBV11-2 and TRBJ1-1, reads EAGVAQSPRYKIIEKRQSVAFWCNPISGHATLYWYQQILGQGPKLLIQFQNNGVVDDSQLPKDRFSAERLKGVDSTLKIQPAKLEDSAVYLCASSFRQGRERNTEAFFGQGTRLTVV.

This clone was seen only once. The CDR3 bases are TGTGCCAGCTTAACCCAGCTCTTGAGAGCTTTCTTT. It is translated as CASLTQLLRAFF. The chain uses TRBV2 and TRBJ1-1; no clear D. V gave up 8 bases and J gave up 10 bases, with 17 bases separating them. The CDR3 is 12 residues long. Germline lookup yields CDR1 SNHLY and CDR2 FYNNEI.

The rearrangement joins TRBV6-5 to TRBJ1-1, with D unresolved. Germline V gives CDR1 MNHEY, CDR2 SVGAGI. The V end lost 2 bases, the J end lost 1 base, and 5 bases lay between the germline ends. The CDR3 loop spans 13 amino acids. CDR3 region: CASSYDPNTEAFF. CDR3 nucleotide sequence: TGTGCCAGCAGTTACGACCCGAACACTGAAGCTTTCTTT.

The chain couples TRBV5-4 to TRBJ2-7, with TRBD2 identical over 7 bases. The germline V gene has CDR1 SGHNT and CDR2 YYREEE (reference sequence). The length of the CDR3 is 15 residues. V lost 0 bases, J lost 6 bases, and 9 bases stayed unmatched. The CDR3 DNA reads as TGTGCCAGCAGCTTGGGCGGGAGAGGTAGGGGCGAGCAGTACTTC. The encoded protein is CASSLGGRGRGEQYF.

V gene TRBV6-1 combines with J gene TRBJ2-1, with unresolved D. The V end was cut by 2 bases, the J end by 8 bases, with 4 bases between. The CDR3 extends over 11 amino acids. The germline gives CDR1 MNHNS, CDR2 SASEGT. In nucleotides, the CDR3 is TGTGCCAGCAGTGAATTAGATGAGCAGTTCTTC. It specifies CASSELDEQFF.

The chain recombines TRBV2 with TRBJ2-7; D is perhaps TRBD1 (5 bases). This CDR3 has 15 residues. V gave up 6 bases and J gave up 0 bases, with 15 bases separating them. Germline V CDR1 and CDR2: SNHLY, FYNNEI. The CDR3 is CASSLQGSSSYEQYF. The CDR3 DNA is TGTGCCAGCAGCCTTCAGGGTTCTTCCTCCTACGAGCAGTACTTC.

There are many counts of this clone. This chain uses TRBV4-1 with TRBJ2-1, with D possibly matching TRBD2 (5 bases). The V gene lost 0 bases and the J gene lost 1 base, with 10 bases spanning the gap. CDR3 size: 16 residues. From germline, CDR1 is MGHRA and CDR2 YSYEKL. The CDR3 loop reads CASSQEGRGSYNEQFF. CDR3 nucleotide sequence: TGCGCCAGCAGCCAAGAGGGCCGGGGTTCCTACAATGAGCAGTTCTTC.

V and J are TRBV27 and TRBJ2-5; no definite D call. The CDR3 loop spans 14 amino acids. Germline V gene sequence: CDR1 MNHEY, CDR2 SMNVEV (reference sequence). V was pared by 5 bases and J by 2 bases, with 12 bases between. CDR3 protein: CASSPLNFQETQYF. The CDR3 nucleotides are TGTGCCAGCAGTCCCCTTAACTTTCAAGAGACCCAGTACTTC.

This clone occurred a few times. The chain links TRBV10-3 to TRBJ1-1; D is undetermined. Germline lookup yields CDR1 ENHRY and CDR2 SYGVKD. The V end lost 10 bases, the J end lost 0 bases, and 12 bases lay between the germline ends. The CDR3 length is 13 residues. The CDR3 bases are TGTGCCACCCTATCCGGGATGAACACTGAAGCTTTCTTT. Encoded protein: CATLSGMNTEAFF.

The gene calls are TRBV5-4 and TRBJ1-3, with D perhaps matching TRBD1 (5 bases). Per germline, CDR1 SGHNT and CDR2 YYREEE (reference sequence). The CDR3 extends over 14 amino acids. V gave up 0 bases and J gave up 3 bases, with 7 bases separating them. The CDR3 sequence is CASSLAGGGNTIYF. The CDR3 DNA reads TGTGCCAGCAGCTTGGCCGGGGGTGGAAACACCATATATTTT. The full variable domain, completed using reference TRBV5-4 and TRBJ1-3, is ETGVTQSPTHLIKTRGQQVTLRCSSQSGHNTVSWYQQALGQGPQFIFQYYREEENGRGNFPPRFSGLQFPNYSSELNVNALELDDSALYLCASSLAGGGNTIYFGEGSWLTVV.

This chain links TRBV11-2 with TRBJ2-7; D call uncertain. CDR3 length: 13 amino acids. V was clipped by 3 bases and J by 4 bases, with 10 bases between them. CDR1 is SGHAT, CDR2 FQNNGV, per germline. The chain's CDR3 is CASSFSMGYEQYF. CDR3 sequence (DNA): TGTGCCAGCAGCTTCAGTATGGGGTACGAGCAGTACTTC.

The chain is built from TRBV5-4 and TRBJ2-5; D unresolved. V was trimmed by 0 bases and J by 5 bases, leaving 5 bases between them. The CDR3 consists of 12 residues. The V gene's germline CDR1 is SGHNT and CDR2 YYREEE (reference sequence). Here the CDR3 reads CASSLDGETQYF. CDR3 bases: TGTGCCAGCAGCTTGGACGGGGAGACCCAGTACTTC.

J is TRBJ1-1 and V is TRBV7-2; D is possibly TRBD1 (5 bases). Germline loops: CDR1 SGHTA, CDR2 FQGNSA. The CDR3 covers 16 residues. Trimming cost V 5 bases and J 3 bases, with 19 bases left between them. Here the CDR3 DNA reads TGTGCCAGCAGCCAGAGGCGCCACGCGGGGGACACTGAAGCTTTCTTT. As protein: CASSQRRHAGDTEAFF.

V and J are TRBV11-2 and TRBJ2-1; D perhaps matches TRBD2 (5 bases). V gave up 1 base and J gave up 0 bases, with 7 bases separating them. Germline V gene data show CDR1 as SGHAT and CDR2 as FQNNGV. The CDR3 is 15 residues long. CDR3 bases: TGTGCCAGCAGCTTAGGGAGCGGCTCCTACAATGAGCAGTTCTTC. The encoded protein is CASSLGSGSYNEQFF.